This TCR beta chain came from a study of T cell responses to AZD1222 COVID-19 vaccine. Study context: Second-dose groups at about 4 or about 12 weeks were pooled. Overall study results and limits: Possibly, clonal diversity was underestimated; donors were largely white British and included more females.

Note on this clone: Its antigen is as yet unknown.

Germline assignment: CDR1 DFQATT and CDR2 SNEGSKA (reference sequence). V lost 3 bases and J 0 bases, leaving 11 bases between the germline ends. The CDR3 extends over 14 amino acids. Here immunoSEQ multiplex PCR was the method, and the copy in TCRdb shows in-frame clones only, minus some. The sample consists of around 110,000 clones, 85% to 90% of them appearing once. This clonotype was sampled from an adult in good health. V gene TRBV20-1 combines with J gene TRBJ1-1; no firm D call. Here the sequenced sample was peripheral blood, taken on day 0 of AZD1222 vaccination. The CDR3, as DNA: TGCAGTGCTAGTGCGGGATTCATGAACACTGAAGCTTTCTTT. This gives the protein CSASAGFMNTEAFF.